A single sample gave rise to the 23 T cell receptor beta chains below, sequenced in a study of cytomegalovirus exposure and HLA in healthy donors. With 60 Vbeta and 13 Jbeta primers, the PCR was carried out. Generated by immunoSEQ multiplex PCR, the TCRdb table keeps only in-frame clones and is missing some. The data contain more than 120,000 clones, under 90% of them singletons. Input material: PBMCs. The source is a male donor in good health and CMV-seronegative.

A few counts support this clone. The chain has TRBV7-2 and TRBJ2-5; 10 positions agree with TRBD2. CDR1 and CDR2 from the germline V gene are SGHTA and FQGNSA. The V and J ends lost 6 bases and 5 bases, in that order; junction bases with no gene match: 3. The CDR3 runs 13 residues. The CDR3 loop is CASRGLATETQYF. In nucleotides, the CDR3 is TGTGCCAGCAGGGGACTAGCGACGGAGACCCAGTACTTC.

The V and J genes are TRBV4-3 and TRBJ2-7; 9 nucleotides line up with TRBD2. J lost 5 bases, V lost 3 bases, and 8 bases had no gene match. The CDR3 sequence is 15 residues long. CDR1 and CDR2 (germline): LGHNA, YSLEER. CDR3 loop: CASSHLAGSNDEQYF. DNA of the CDR3: TGCGCCAGCAGCCATCTAGCGGGAAGTAACGACGAGCAGTACTTC.

About this clone: Different DNA sequences within this sample yield the same CDR3. The chain links TRBV29-1 to TRBJ2-7; tentative D call: TRBD2 (5 bases). Per germline, CDR1 SQVTM and CDR2 ANQGSEA. The CDR3 covers 14 residues. Trimming pared 5 bases from V and 2 bases from J, leaving 16 bases between. CDR3 protein: CSVRETAATYEQYF. DNA for the CDR3: TGCAGCGTTCGGGAAACGGCCGCGACCTACGAGCAGTACTTC.

The chain is built from TRBV30 and TRBJ1-1; 7 nucleotides align to TRBD1. CDR1 GTSNPN and CDR2 SVGIG come from the germline V gene (reference sequence). With 4 bases clipped from V and 4 bases from J, the junction kept 9 bases outside the gene matches. The CDR3 length is 14 residues. DNA of the CDR3: TGTGCCTGGATTACACAGGGGAGAGGCACTGAAGCTTTCTTT. It encodes CAWITQGRGTEAFF.

The count of this clone is one. The genes are TRBV6-5 and TRBJ1-6, with 10 positions matching TRBD1. The CDR3 spans 15 residues. The trim removed 6 bases at V and 8 bases at J, leaving 7 bases unmatched. Germline CDR1 is MNHEY and CDR2 is SVGAGI. DNA for the CDR3: TGTGCCAGCAGCCCTCGGACAGGGGGATATTCACCCCTCCACTTT. Translating gives CASSPRTGGYSPLHF.

The table lists this clone with a count of one. The CDR3 DNA is TGTGCCAGCAGCTTAGAGGGGATGACAGCCGAGCAGTACTTC. It codes for CASSLEGMTAEQYF. This chain links TRBV11-3 with TRBJ2-7; TRBD1 is a possible D gene (5 bases). CDR1 is SGHNT and CDR2 is YENEEA in the germline V gene. Trimming shortened V by 0 bases and J by 6 bases, and 12 bases separated the two germline ends. The CDR3 contains 14 residues.

This rearrangement joins TRBV11-2 to TRBJ1-5; D is unresolved. Germline V lookup: CDR1 SGHAT, CDR2 FQNNGV. The V and J ends lost 0 bases and 2 bases respectively, with 5 bases between them. This CDR3 has 14 residues. The CDR3 nucleotides read TGTGCCAGCAGCTTAGATGGAGGCAATCAGCCCCAGCATTTT. Translating gives CASSLDGGNQPQHF.

V usage is TRBV4-1 and J usage is TRBJ1-3, with D possibly being TRBD1 (6 bases). The V gene's germline CDR1 is MGHRA and CDR2 YSYEKL. Trimming took 6 bases from V and 0 from J, leaving 12 bases between them. This CDR3 spans 15 amino acids. The CDR3 DNA reads TGCGCCAGCAGATTAAGGGACACCTCTGGAAACACCATATATTTT. The encoded protein is CASRLRDTSGNTIYF.

The rearrangement joins TRBV20-1 to TRBJ2-1; D uncertain. Trimming removed 4 bases from V and 8 bases from J, with 6 bases in between. This CDR3 contains 10 residues. Germline CDR1 reads DFQATT; CDR2 reads SNEGSKA (reference sequence). The CDR3 loop reads CSATRDEQFF. In nucleotides, the CDR3 is TGCAGTGCTACCCGGGATGAGCAGTTCTTC.

This clone was counted only a few times. J is TRBJ1-1 and V is TRBV7-3, with 7 bases aligning to TRBD1. From germline, CDR1 is SGHTA and CDR2 FQGTGA. The CDR3 length is 14 residues. V gave up 6 bases and J gave up 0 bases; unmatched junction bases: 4. The CDR3 spells CASRWDSMNTEAFF. The CDR3 nucleotides are TGTGCCAGCAGGTGGGACAGCATGAACACTGAAGCTTTCTTT.

V gene TRBV4-3 combines with J gene TRBJ2-7; TRBD2 is a possible D gene (5 bases). V lost 1 base and J 3 bases, leaving 7 bases between the germline ends. Germline V lookup: CDR1 LGHNA, CDR2 YSLEER. The CDR3 loop spans 13 amino acids. The CDR3 loop is CASSQVRGYEQYF. As DNA, the CDR3 is TGCGCCAGCAGCCAAGTTCGGGGCTACGAGCAGTACTTC.

V is TRBV7-3 and J is TRBJ2-3; 8 bases are a match to TRBD1. J gave up 1 base and V 4 bases, and 1 base lay outside the gene matches. This CDR3 is 14 amino acids long. Germline CDR1 reads SGHTA; CDR2 reads FQGTGA. The CDR3 DNA reads TGTGCCAGCAGCTGGGGACAGGGCACAGATACGCAGTATTTT. Its translation: CASSWGQGTDTQYF. The full variable domain, rest sourced from reference TRBV7-3 and TRBJ2-3, is GAGVSQTPSNKVTEKGKYVELRCDPISGHTALYWYRQSLGQGPEFLIYFQGTGAADDSGLPNDRFFAVRPEGSVSTLKIQRTERGDSAVYLCASSWGQGTDTQYFGPGTRLTVL.

This clone was detected only a few times. The rearrangement uses TRBV5-4 and TRBJ2-7, with D uncertain. Germline V CDR1 and CDR2: SGHNT, YYREEE (reference sequence). With 1 base removed from V and 6 bases from J, the gap between germline ends came to 17 bases. The CDR3 is 15 amino acids. Written as DNA, the CDR3 is TGTGCCAGCAGCTTGACGGGTGGAACCAACCCCGAGCAGTACTTC. Its translation: CASSLTGGTNPEQYF.

The sample holds one count of this clone. The genes are TRBV7-2 and TRBJ2-1; 8 nucleotides align to TRBD2. Trimming took 3 bases from V and 7 from J; bases not matched to a gene: 8. Germline V gene sequence: CDR1 SGHTA, CDR2 FQGNSA. CDR3 length: 15 amino acids. In DNA form, the CDR3 reads TGTGCCAGCAGCTTCGGATCAGCGGGAGCAAATGAGCAGTTCTTC. It codes for CASSFGSAGANEQFF.

Only one count was recorded for this clone. V is TRBV28 and J is TRBJ1-5; TRBD1 might be the D (6 bases). V was trimmed by 6 bases and J by 9 bases, leaving 18 bases between them. CDR1 and CDR2 (germline): MDHEN, SYDVKM. The CDR3 length is 14 residues. Here the CDR3 DNA reads TGTGCCAGCAGGGCGGGGGGCGCGCTGCCGCCCCAGCATTTT. This encodes CASRAGGALPPQHF.

The V and J genes are TRBV4-1 and TRBJ2-1; D remains unclear. V was shortened by 0 bases and J by 0 bases, with 6 bases between the two germline ends. The CDR3 totals 15 residues. Germline V gene lookup returns CDR1 MGHRA and CDR2 YSYEKL. The chain's CDR3 is CASSQDWSSYNEQFF. The CDR3 bases are TGCGCCAGCAGCCAAGATTGGAGCTCCTACAATGAGCAGTTCTTC.

This chain connects TRBV6-4 to TRBJ2-1; 10 bases line up with TRBD2. CDR3 length: 17 amino acids. In germline, CDR1 is MRHNA, CDR2 SNTAGT. Trimming cost V 6 bases and J 2 bases; bases outside gene matches: 10. The CDR3 here is CASSREGSGRAYNEQFF. DNA of the CDR3: TGTGCCAGCAGCCGAGAGGGAAGCGGGAGGGCCTACAATGAGCAGTTCTTC.

The chain is built from TRBV29-1 and TRBJ2-7; D perhaps matches TRBD1 (6 bases). The CDR3 spans 14 residues. Germline loops: CDR1 SQVTM, CDR2 ANQGSEA. V was shortened by 4 bases and J by 2 bases, with 15 bases between the two germline ends. CDR3 residues: CSVVAPDSPYEQYF. In nucleotides, the CDR3 is TGCAGCGTTGTAGCCCCGGACAGCCCCTACGAGCAGTACTTC.

J is TRBJ1-2 and V is TRBV5-1; weak D call: TRBD1 (5 bases). The CDR3 runs 13 residues. Germline-derived CDR1 and CDR2 are SGHRS and YFSETQ. The germline V and J ends were trimmed by 3 bases and 4 bases, with 10 bases remaining between them. CDR3 loop: CASSWGDSYGYTF. In DNA, the CDR3 is TGCGCCAGCAGCTGGGGCGACAGCTATGGCTACACCTTC.

The chain has TRBV28 and TRBJ2-1, with a tentative D call TRBD2 (6 bases). CDR3 length equals 16 residues. The V and J ends lost 8 bases and 5 bases respectively, with 22 bases between them. Germline V gene sequence: CDR1 MDHEN, CDR2 SYDVKM. CDR3 loop: CASSTLWEEGDNEQFF. CDR3 sequence (DNA): TGTGCCAGCTCTACGCTGTGGGAGGAGGGCGACAATGAGCAGTTCTTC.

This clone was found once. V gene TRBV11-2 combines with J gene TRBJ1-1; D gene uncertain. Looked up from germline, CDR1 is SGHAT and CDR2 is FQNNGV. This CDR3 is 14 amino acids long. The V gene lost 1 base and the J gene lost 7 bases, with 13 bases spanning the gap. The CDR3: CASSLVWRVDEAFF. As DNA, the CDR3 is TGTGCCAGCAGCTTAGTGTGGAGAGTCGATGAAGCTTTCTTT.

In the case of this clone: Different DNA sequences within this sample yield the same CDR3. The chain uses TRBV27 and TRBJ2-7; tentatively, D is TRBD2 (6 bases). Germline lookup yields CDR1 MNHEY and CDR2 SMNVEV (reference sequence). Trimming cost V 3 bases and J 1 base, with 7 bases left between them. The CDR3 consists of 13 residues. CDR3 loop: CASSFSGSYEQYF. Here the CDR3 DNA reads TGTGCCAGCAGTTTTAGCGGTTCCTACGAGCAGTACTTC.

The chain employs TRBV19 and TRBJ1-2; a possible D gene is TRBD1 (5 bases). The V end was cut by 6 bases, the J end by 4 bases, with 15 bases between. This CDR3 is built from 14 residues. From germline, CDR1 is LNHDA and CDR2 SQIVND (reference sequence). The CDR3, as DNA: TGTGCCAGTAGCCCAGTTACAGGTACCTATGGCTACACCTTC. Encoded protein: CASSPVTGTYGYTF.